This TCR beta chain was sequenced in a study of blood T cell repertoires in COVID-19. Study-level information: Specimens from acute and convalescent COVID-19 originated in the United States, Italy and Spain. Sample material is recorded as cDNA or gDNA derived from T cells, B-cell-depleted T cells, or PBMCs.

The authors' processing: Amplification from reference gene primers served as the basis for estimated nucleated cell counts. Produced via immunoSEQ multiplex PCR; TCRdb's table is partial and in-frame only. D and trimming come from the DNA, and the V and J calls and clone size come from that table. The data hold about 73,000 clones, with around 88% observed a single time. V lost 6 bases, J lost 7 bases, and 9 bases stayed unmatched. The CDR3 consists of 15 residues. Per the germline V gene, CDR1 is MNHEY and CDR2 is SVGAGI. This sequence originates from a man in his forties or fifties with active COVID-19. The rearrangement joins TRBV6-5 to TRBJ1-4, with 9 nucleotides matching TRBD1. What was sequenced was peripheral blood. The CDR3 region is CASSLTGGRFEKLFF. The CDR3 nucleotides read TGTGCCAGCAGCCTCACAGGGGGCCGTTTTGAAAAACTGTTTTTT.